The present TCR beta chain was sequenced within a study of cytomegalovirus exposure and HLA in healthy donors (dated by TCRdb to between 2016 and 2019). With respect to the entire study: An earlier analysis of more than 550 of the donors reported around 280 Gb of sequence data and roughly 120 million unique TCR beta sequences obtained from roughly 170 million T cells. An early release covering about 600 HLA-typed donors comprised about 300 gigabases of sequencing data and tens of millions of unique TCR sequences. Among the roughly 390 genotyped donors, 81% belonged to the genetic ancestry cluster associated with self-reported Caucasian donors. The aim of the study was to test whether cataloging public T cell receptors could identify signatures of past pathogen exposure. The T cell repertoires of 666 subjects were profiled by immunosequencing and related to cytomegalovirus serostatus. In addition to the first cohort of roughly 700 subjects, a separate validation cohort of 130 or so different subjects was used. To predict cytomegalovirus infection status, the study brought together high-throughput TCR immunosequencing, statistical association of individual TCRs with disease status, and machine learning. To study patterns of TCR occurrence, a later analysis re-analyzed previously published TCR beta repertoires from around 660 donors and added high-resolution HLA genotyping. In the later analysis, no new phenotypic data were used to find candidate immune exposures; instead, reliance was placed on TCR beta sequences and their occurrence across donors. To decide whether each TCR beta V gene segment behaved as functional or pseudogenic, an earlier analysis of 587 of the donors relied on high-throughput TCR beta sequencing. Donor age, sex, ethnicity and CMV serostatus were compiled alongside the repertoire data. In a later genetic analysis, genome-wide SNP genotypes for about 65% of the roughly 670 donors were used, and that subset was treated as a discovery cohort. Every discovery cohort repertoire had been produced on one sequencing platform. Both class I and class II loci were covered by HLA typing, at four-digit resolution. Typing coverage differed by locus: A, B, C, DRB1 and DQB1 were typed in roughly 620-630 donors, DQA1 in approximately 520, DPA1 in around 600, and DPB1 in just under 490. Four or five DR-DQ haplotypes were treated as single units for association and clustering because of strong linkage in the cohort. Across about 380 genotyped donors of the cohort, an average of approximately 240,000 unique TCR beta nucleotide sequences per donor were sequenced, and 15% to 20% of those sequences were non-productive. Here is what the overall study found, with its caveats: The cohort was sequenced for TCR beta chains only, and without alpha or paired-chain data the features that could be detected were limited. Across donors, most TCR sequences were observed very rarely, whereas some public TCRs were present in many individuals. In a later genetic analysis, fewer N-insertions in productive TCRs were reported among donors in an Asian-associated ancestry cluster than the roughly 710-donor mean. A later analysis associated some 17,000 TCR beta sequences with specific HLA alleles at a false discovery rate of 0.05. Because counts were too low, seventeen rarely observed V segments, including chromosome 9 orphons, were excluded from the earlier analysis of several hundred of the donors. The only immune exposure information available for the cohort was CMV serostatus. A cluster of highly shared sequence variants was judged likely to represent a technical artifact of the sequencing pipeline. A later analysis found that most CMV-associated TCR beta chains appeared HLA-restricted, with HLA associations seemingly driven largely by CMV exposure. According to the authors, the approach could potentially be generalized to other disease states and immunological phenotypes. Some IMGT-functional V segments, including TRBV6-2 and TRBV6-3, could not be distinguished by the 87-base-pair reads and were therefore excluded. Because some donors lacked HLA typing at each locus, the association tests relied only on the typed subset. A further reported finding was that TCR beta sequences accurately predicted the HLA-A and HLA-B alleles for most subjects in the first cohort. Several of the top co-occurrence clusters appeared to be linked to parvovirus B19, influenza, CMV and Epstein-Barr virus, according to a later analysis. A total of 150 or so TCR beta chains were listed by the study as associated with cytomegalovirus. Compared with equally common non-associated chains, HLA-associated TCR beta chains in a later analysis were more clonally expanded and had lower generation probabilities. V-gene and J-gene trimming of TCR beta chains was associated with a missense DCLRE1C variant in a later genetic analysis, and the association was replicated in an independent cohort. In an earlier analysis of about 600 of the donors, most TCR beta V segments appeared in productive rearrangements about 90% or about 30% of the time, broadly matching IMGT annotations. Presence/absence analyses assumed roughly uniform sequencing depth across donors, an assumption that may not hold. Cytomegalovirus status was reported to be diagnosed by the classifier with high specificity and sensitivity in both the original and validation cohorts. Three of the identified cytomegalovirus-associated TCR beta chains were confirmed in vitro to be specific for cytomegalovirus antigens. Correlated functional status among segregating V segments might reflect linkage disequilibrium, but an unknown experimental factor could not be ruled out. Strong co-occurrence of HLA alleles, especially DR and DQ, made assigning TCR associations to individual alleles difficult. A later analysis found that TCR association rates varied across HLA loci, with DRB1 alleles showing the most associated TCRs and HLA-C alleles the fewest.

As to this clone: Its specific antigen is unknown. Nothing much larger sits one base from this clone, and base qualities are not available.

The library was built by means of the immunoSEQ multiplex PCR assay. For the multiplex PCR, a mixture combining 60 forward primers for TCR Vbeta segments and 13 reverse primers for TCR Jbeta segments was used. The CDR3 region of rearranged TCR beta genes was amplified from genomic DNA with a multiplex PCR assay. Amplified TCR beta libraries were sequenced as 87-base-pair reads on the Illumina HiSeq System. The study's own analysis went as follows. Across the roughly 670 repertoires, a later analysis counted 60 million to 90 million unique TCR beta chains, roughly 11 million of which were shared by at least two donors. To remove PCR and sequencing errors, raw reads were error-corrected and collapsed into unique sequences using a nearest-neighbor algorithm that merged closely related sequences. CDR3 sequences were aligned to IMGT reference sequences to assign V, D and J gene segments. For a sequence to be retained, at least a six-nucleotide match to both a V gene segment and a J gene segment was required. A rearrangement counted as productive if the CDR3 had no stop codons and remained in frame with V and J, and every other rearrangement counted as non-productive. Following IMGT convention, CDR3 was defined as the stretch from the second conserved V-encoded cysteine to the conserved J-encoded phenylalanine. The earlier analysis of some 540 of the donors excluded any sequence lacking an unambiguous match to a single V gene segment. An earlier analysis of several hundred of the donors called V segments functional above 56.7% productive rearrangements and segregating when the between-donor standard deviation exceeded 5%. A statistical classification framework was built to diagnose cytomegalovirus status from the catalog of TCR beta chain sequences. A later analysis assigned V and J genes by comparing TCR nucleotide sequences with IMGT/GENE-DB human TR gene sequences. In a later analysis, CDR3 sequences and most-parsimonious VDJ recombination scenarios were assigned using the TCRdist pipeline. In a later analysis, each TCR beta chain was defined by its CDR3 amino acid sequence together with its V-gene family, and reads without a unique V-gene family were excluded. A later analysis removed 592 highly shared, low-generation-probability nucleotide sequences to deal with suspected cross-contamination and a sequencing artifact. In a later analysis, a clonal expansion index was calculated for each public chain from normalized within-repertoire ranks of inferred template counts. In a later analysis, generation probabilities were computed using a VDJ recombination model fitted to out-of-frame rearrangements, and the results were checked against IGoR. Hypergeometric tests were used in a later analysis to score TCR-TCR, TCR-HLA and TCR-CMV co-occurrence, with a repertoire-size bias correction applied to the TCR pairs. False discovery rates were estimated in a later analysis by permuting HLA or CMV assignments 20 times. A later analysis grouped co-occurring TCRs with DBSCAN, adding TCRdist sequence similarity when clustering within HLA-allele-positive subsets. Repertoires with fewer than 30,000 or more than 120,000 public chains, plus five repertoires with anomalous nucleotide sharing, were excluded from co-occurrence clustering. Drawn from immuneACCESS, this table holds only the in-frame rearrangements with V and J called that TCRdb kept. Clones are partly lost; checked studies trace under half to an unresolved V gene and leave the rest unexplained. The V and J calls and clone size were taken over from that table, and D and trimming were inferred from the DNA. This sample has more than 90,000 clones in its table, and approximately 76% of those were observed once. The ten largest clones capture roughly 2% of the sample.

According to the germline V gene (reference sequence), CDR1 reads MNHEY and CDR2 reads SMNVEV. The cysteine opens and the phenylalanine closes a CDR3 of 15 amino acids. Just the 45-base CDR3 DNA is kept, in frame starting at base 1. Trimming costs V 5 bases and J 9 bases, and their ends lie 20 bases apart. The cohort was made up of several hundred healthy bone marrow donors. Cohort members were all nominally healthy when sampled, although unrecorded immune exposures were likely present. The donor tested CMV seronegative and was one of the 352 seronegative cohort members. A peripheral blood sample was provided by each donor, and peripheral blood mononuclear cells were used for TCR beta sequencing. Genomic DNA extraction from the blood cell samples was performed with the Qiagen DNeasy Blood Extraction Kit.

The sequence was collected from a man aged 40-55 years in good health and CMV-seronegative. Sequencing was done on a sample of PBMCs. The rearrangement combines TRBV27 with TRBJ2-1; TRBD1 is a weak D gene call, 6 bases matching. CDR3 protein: CASSPPSSGAGEQFF. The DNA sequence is TGTGCCAGCAGTCCCCCCTCTTCAGGGGCCGGTGAGCAGTTCTTC.